The 20 T cell receptor beta chains listed next were all sequenced from one sample in a study of blood T cells in healthy people across ages. A J-beta primer mix and a sample-barcoded 5' primer were used in a second PCR of about 6 to 12 cycles. Via MiXCR, TCRdb re-called the 5' RACE reads, giving one row per CDR3 protein. The data contain roughly 800,000 distinct CDR3 sequences, 20% to 25% of them singletons. The same sample was also studied in work on T cells of mothers and their children.

What was sequenced was blood. The receptors derive from a boy aged 5-17 years in good health.

This clonotype turned up a few times. V gene TRBV14 combines with J gene TRBJ2-3; D is perhaps TRBD1 or TRBD2 (6 bases each). This CDR3 contains 16 residues. Trimming pared 0 bases from V and 2 bases from J, leaving 12 bases between. The germline CDR1 and CDR2 sequences are SGHDN and FVKESK. CDR3 bases: TGTGCCAGCAGCCAAGATGGGGGGCTGATCACAGATACGCAGTATTTT. As protein: CASSQDGGLITDTQYF.

The V call is TRBV2, the J call TRBJ2-3; D is unclear. Deletions cut 1 base from V and 0 bases from J, with 11 bases between. The CDR3 totals 16 residues. CDR1 and CDR2 from the germline V gene are SNHLY and FYNNEI. The CDR3 DNA is TGTGCCAGCAGTGAAGGGTTCCGGTCTAGCACAGATACGCAGTATTTT. Encoded protein: CASSEGFRSSTDTQYF.

The rearrangement links TRBV7-8 to TRBJ2-7; D uncertain. Germline assignment: CDR1 SGHVS and CDR2 FQNEAQ. Trimming removed 3 bases at V and 0 bases at J, with 18 bases between. There are 17 residues in the CDR3. The DNA of the CDR3 is TGTGCCAGCAGCTTCCCGAGAACCCAACTACGCTCCTACGAGCAGTACTTC. Its protein is CASSFPRTQLRSYEQYF.

The chain is built from TRBV29-1 and TRBJ2-5; 8 nucleotides line up with TRBD1. TRBJ2-7 matches the DNA end more closely, so the J call is doubtful. The CDR3 is made up of 13 amino acids. Germline lookup yields CDR1 SQVTM and CDR2 ANQGSEA. DNA for the CDR3: TGCAGCGTCGATGTGGACAGGGACAGCGAGCAGTACTTC. It codes for CSVDVDRDSEQYF.

Only one count was recorded for this clonotype. V gene TRBV5-1 combines with J gene TRBJ2-5, with 12 bases lining up with TRBD2. After removal of 3 bases from V and 3 bases from J, the junction contained 6 bases not matched to a gene. The CDR3 covers 16 residues. Germline CDR1 is SGHRS and CDR2 is YFSETQ. The CDR3 nucleotides are TGCGCCAGCAGCTCCTCCCTAGCGGGGGGGAAAGAGACCCAGTACTTC. Its protein product is CASSSSLAGGKETQYF.

There are a few counts of this clonotype. The gene calls are TRBV6-2 or TRBV6-3 and TRBJ2-5, with D uncertain. Germline lookup yields CDR1 MNHEY and CDR2 SVGEGT. This CDR3 contains 14 residues. V lost 6 bases, J lost 2 bases, and 13 bases lay in between. CDR3 sequence reads: CASSRKIQQETQYF. Written as DNA, the CDR3 is TGTGCCAGCAGCCGCAAAATCCAACAAGAGACCCAGTACTTC.

V gene TRBV7-9 combines with J gene TRBJ1-1; TRBD1 is a possible D gene (6 bases). CDR3 length equals 14 residues. Germline V gene lookup returns CDR1 SEHNR and CDR2 FQNEAQ (reference sequence). V lost 8 bases and J lost 1, with 14 bases in between. DNA for the CDR3: TGTGCCAGCTGTCGGGACAACTCGAACACTGAAGCTTTCTTT. Translated, it gives CASCRDNSNTEAFF.

V usage is TRBV5-5 and J usage is TRBJ2-7, with 8 bases identical to TRBD2. Per the germline V gene, CDR1 is SGHKS and CDR2 is YYEKEE (reference sequence). With V trimmed by 3 bases and J by 3 bases, 11 bases remained unmatched. The CDR3 extends over 16 amino acids. In nucleotides, the CDR3 is TGTGCCAGCAGCTCTACTAGCGGTCTAACCAGCTACGAGCAGTACTTC. Translation: CASSSTSGLTSYEQYF.

V usage is TRBV12-3 or TRBV12-4 and J usage is TRBJ2-3, with D possibly called TRBD1 or TRBD2 (5 bases each). This CDR3 is 14 amino acids long. Between the trimmed V and J ends, which lost 6 bases and 4 bases, there was a span of 14 bases. The CDR3 coding sequence is TGTGCCAGCAGGTATTGGGGGAACGCAGATACGCAGTATTTT. It specifies CASRYWGNADTQYF.

The chain combines TRBV20-1 with TRBJ1-1; D is unresolved. Germline CDR1 is DFQATT and CDR2 is SNEGSKA (reference sequence). The CDR3 has 14 residues. V shed 0 bases and J shed 0 bases, with 8 bases lying between them. The CDR3 protein is CSARDFSMNTEAFF. In DNA form, the CDR3 reads TGCAGTGCTAGAGATTTCTCGATGAACACTGAAGCTTTCTTT.

In DNA form, the CDR3 reads TGTGCCAGCACCAGCGAAGCTAATGAAAAACTGTTTTTT. It yields the protein CASTSEANEKLFF. The chain combines TRBV6-6 with TRBJ1-4; D uncertain. Germline V gene lookup returns CDR1 MNHNY and CDR2 SVGAGI (reference sequence). There are 13 residues in the CDR3. V lost 7 bases to trimming and J lost 3 bases, with 9 bases between them.

The rearrangement uses TRBV12-3 or TRBV12-4 and TRBJ2-5; 15 nucleotides match TRBD2. The length of the CDR3 is 16 residues. V trimming: 6 bases; J trimming: 3 bases; junction bases outside the gene matches: 5. In DNA, the CDR3 is TGTGCCAGCAGCCTTAGGACTAGCGGGGGGGAAGAGACCCAGTACTTC. Protein: CASSLRTSGGEETQYF.

This clonotype appeared a few times. The V call is TRBV4-2, the J call TRBJ1-1; D is uncertain. Between the trimmed V and J ends, which lost 0 bases and 2 bases, there was a span of 16 bases. Germline-derived CDR1 and CDR2 are LGHNA and YNFKEQ. The CDR3 length is 17 residues. DNA for the CDR3: TGTGCCAGCAGCCAAGAAGAGTTGAGGGCAGCCAACACTGAAGCTTTCTTT. Translation gives CASSQEELRAANTEAFF.

This clonotype was counted at least ten times. The V and J genes are TRBV4-3 and TRBJ1-1, with D uncertain. CDR3 length: 13 amino acids. From germline, CDR1 is LGHNA and CDR2 YSLEER. The germline V and J ends were trimmed by 0 bases and 7 bases, with 9 bases remaining between them. In DNA, the CDR3 is TGCGCCAGCAGCCAAGAGTCTTGGGGTGAAGCTTTCTTT. As protein: CASSQESWGEAFF.

Only a few counts were recorded for this clonotype. The chain links TRBV14 to TRBJ2-5, with D possibly being TRBD2 (6 bases). Gene TRBJ2-7 matches the end of the DNA better, so the J call may be wrong. The CDR3 sequence is 15 residues long. From germline, CDR1 is SGHDN and CDR2 FVKESK. CDR3: CASSFRPSHGGEQYF. Written as DNA, the CDR3 is TGTGCCAGCAGCTTCCGCCCTTCTCACGGGGGCGAGCAGTACTTC.

On this clonotype itself: Relative to the germline gene, one junction end is altered; a read error may explain this. V is TRBV10-3 and J is TRBJ1-6, with no clear D. This CDR3 region has 14 residues. Germline V gene data show CDR1 as ENHRY and CDR2 as SYGVKD. CDR3 sequence (DNA): TGTGCCAGCAGTGAGGGTGGTTATAATTCACCCCTCCACTTT. Its protein product is CASSEGGYNSPLHF.

This clonotype occurred a few times. The rearrangement uses TRBV27 and TRBJ2-5; 10 bases are shared with TRBD1. The last part of the DNA fits TRBJ2-7 better; the J call may be wrong. The CDR3 consists of 15 residues. The V gene's germline CDR1 is MNHEY and CDR2 SMNVEV (reference sequence). This CDR3 is CASSFVGTGAYEQYF. The CDR3, as DNA: TGTGCCAGCAGTTTTGTAGGGACAGGGGCCTACGAGCAGTACTTC.

V gene TRBV4-1 combines with J gene TRBJ2-4; D is perhaps TRBD2 (6 bases). There are 17 residues in the CDR3. Trimming left V 0 bases short and J 2 bases short, with 14 bases between. Germline V gives CDR1 MGHRA, CDR2 YSYEKL. CDR3 amino acids: CASSQDLERVTKNIQYF. The CDR3 nucleotides are TGCGCCAGCAGCCAAGATCTTGAGCGGGTGACCAAAAACATTCAGTACTTC.

The CDR3 region has the DNA TGCAGCGTTGGGCCAAGGGCGGGCACAGATACGCAGTATTTT. Its protein product is CSVGPRAGTDTQYF. The chain links TRBV29-1 to TRBJ2-3; D ambiguous. The V and J ends lost 4 bases and 1 base respectively, with 12 bases between them. From germline, CDR1 is SQVTM and CDR2 ANQGSEA. The CDR3 runs 14 residues.

The chain uses TRBV13 and TRBJ2-5; unclear D gene. Germline-derived CDR1 and CDR2 are PRHDT and FYEKMQ (reference sequence). CDR3 size: 13 residues. Trimming took off 2 bases at V and 5 bases at J, with 9 bases between the two ends. The CDR3, as DNA: TGTGCCAGCAGCTTATTGGGGTCGGAGACCCAGTACTTC. It yields the protein CASSLLGSETQYF.